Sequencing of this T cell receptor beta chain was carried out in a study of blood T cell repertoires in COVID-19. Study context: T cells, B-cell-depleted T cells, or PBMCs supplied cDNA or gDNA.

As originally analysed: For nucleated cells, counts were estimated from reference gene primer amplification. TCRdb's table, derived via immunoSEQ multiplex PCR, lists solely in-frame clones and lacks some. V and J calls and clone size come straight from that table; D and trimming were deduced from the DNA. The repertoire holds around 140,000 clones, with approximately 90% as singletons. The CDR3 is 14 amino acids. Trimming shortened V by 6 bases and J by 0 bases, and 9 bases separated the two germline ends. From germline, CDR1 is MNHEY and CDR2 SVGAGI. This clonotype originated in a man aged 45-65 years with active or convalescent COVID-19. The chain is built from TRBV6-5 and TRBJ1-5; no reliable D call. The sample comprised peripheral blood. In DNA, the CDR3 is TGTGCCAGCAGAAGAGGTATTAGCAATCAGCCCCAGCATTTT. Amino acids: CASRRGISNQPQHF.